This record looks at one T cell receptor (beta chain) sequence and its context. This clonotype appeared a single time. Its cognate antigen has yet to be identified. Base qualities were left out, and no much larger clone turns up one base away. The data derive from a study of blood T cells in healthy people across ages (dated by TCRdb to between 2014 and 2017). Study-level background: In model experiments, template switching captured about one uniquely barcoded TCR beta cDNA molecule for every two T cells. To avoid experimental bias, donors of different ages were randomly spread across the sequencing lanes. Using the same blood draw, the study looked at two additional independent replicas of 1 million unique cDNA reads for two donors, one aged 18 to 29 and the other aged 80 or older. The donors were split into four age groups: young (average 16 years), middle-aged (about 40), aged (more than 60) and long-lived (about 82). To track age-related changes in TCR beta repertoire diversity, the study relied on deep sequencing normalized with unique cDNA molecular identifiers. Overall study results and their limits: Estimates of total diversity based on one million sequenced T cells were regarded as lower bounds and as underestimates. Observed TCR beta diversity per million T cells fell roughly linearly with age, and a significant reduction was already apparent by age about 43. Compared with the aged group, the long-lived group had more naive CD4+ T cells, fewer expanded clones and increased TCR diversity, a pattern suggesting age selection. The CMV infection status of donors was not known, potentially confounding age-related changes in expanded clonotypes. Observed TCR beta diversity correlated strongly with the percentage of naive T cells measured by flow cytometry. Conclusive comparison of naive and antigen-experienced compartments was prevented by the profiling of bulk unsorted PBMCs.

The method behind the library was 5' RACE. Data came from an Illumina HiSeq 2500. A second PCR of roughly 6 to 12 cycles was run with a J-beta primer mix and a sample-barcoded 5' primer. A unique molecular identifier was introduced onto each TCR beta cDNA molecule by a template-switch 5' adaptor carrying 12 random nucleotides. Each sample yielded at least 2.5 million CDR3-containing paired-end reads. First-strand cDNA synthesis was performed from all RNA using the Mint cDNA synthesis kit, with priming by a TRBC-specific oligonucleotide. Following uracil-DNA glycosylase treatment, all cDNA underwent a first 18-cycle PCR with the universal primers M1SS and BC2_uni_R. On the study's bioinformatics: Each sample was normalized by randomly selecting 1 million high-quality reads, each carrying a distinct molecular identifier. Instead of being binned into consensus sequences, reads that shared molecular identifiers were thrown out. MiTCR, run with a Q25 quality threshold and the strictest error-elimination algorithm, handled CDR3 identification, clonotype clustering and error correction. A nonparametric unseen species model with Euler transformation was used to estimate a lower bound on total TCR beta diversity. Starting from the raw public reads, TCRdb applied fastp trimming at Q25, assembled clones with MiXCR and retained in-frame beta chains. Rows are unified per CDR3 protein, each entry keeping the most common DNA and genes. It is TCRdb's table, rather than the study itself, that gives the V and J calls and clone size. Recorded for this sample are 1 million to 1.2 million distinct CDR3 sequences; around two fifths of them occurred a single time. The top ten clonotypes cover approximately 14% of the sample.

The donors were roughly 40 Caucasian individuals from Russia, aged about 6 to 100 years, who were systemically healthy. Each donor gave approximately 9.3 milliliters of peripheral blood, collected into EDTA-treated Vacutainer tubes. PBMCs were isolated by Ficoll-Paque density-gradient centrifugation, with at least 7 million obtained per sample. Trizol reagent was used to extract total RNA from PBMCs, with at least 6 micrograms per sample. Naive CD45RAhigh/CD27high T cell percentages were measured by flow cytometry on a PBMC aliquot from every donor. What was sequenced was blood. This TCR derives from a man aged 18 to 30 in good health.

In nucleotide form, the sequence is TGTGCCAGCAGCCCGGGGGTCGGGGTTACGCAGTATTTT. It codes for CASSPGVGVTQYF. The sequence is built from TRBV7-3 and TRBJ2-3; TRBD2 is perhaps the D gene, given 6 matching bases. As encoded in the germline V gene, CDR1 is SGHTA while CDR2 is FQGTGA. From the cysteine up to the phenylalanine, the CDR3 has a length of 13 residues. The DNA shown is the 39-base CDR3, in frame from base 1. V is cut by 5 bases and J by 8 bases, and the space between the germline ends is 14 bases.